What follows are 21 T cell receptor beta chains derived from one specimen sequenced in a study of T cell changes during pregnancy in multiple sclerosis. Profiling relied on immunoSEQ multiplex PCR, and the TCRdb table lists in-frame clones only, not all of them. The sample gives about 99,000 clones, approximately 95% of which show up once; roughly 0.95% is in the top ten. The sequences come from peripheral blood, collected after pregnancy. Source of these receptors: a female donor with multiple sclerosis, enrolled in a pregnancy study.

The genes are TRBV27 and TRBJ2-5; 12 nucleotides match TRBD2. J gave up 4 bases and V 7 bases, and 7 bases lay outside the gene matches. The CDR3 consists of 15 residues. From germline, CDR1 is MNHEY and CDR2 SMNVEV (reference sequence). This CDR3 reads CASTRLAGVRETQYF. As DNA, the CDR3 is TGTGCCAGCACCAGACTAGCGGGAGTAAGAGAGACCCAGTACTTC.

The rearrangement links TRBV5-1 to TRBJ2-1, with 10 bases identical to TRBD2. CDR1 and CDR2 from the germline V gene are SGHRS and YFSETQ. The J segment lost 8 bases and the V segment lost 0 bases, leaving 5 bases of the junction unmatched. CDR3 length: 15 residues. The CDR3 sequence is CASSLDASGSYEQFF. The CDR3 DNA reads TGCGCCAGCAGCTTGGATGCTAGCGGGAGCTATGAGCAGTTCTTC.

The chain couples TRBV5-8 to TRBJ1-2; 7 nucleotides align to TRBD1. This CDR3 has 16 amino acids. CDR1 and CDR2 (germline): SGHTS, YDEGEE. Losses at the gene ends were 3 bases for V and 4 bases for J; bases not matched to a gene: 12. The CDR3: CASSSRGQPPAYGYTF. The CDR3 DNA reads as TGTGCCAGCAGCTCGAGGGGACAGCCGCCGGCCTATGGCTACACCTTC.

CDR3 loop: CASSLGGTGGNGYTF. The CDR3 nucleotides are TGTGCCAGCAGCTTAGGTGGGACAGGGGGCAATGGCTACACCTTC. The J gene is TRBJ1-2, the V gene TRBV5-6; 12 bases line up with TRBD1. CDR1 and CDR2 (germline): SGHDT, YYEEEE. V shed 2 bases, J shed 6 bases, and the junction held 5 bases outside the gene matches. This CDR3 comprises 15 residues.

The chain uses TRBV5-1 and TRBJ1-5; D is perhaps TRBD1 (5 bases). CDR3 length equals 14 residues. The V and J ends lost 4 bases and 4 bases respectively, with 12 bases between them. The V gene's germline CDR1 is SGHRS and CDR2 YFSETQ. As DNA, the CDR3 is TGCGCCAGCAGCCCGGACGGGGGAAATCAGCCCCAGCATTTT. Translation gives CASSPDGGNQPQHF.

The chain is built from TRBV5-6 and TRBJ2-7; 12 nucleotides align to TRBD1. The germline CDR1 and CDR2 sequences are SGHDT and YYEEEE. The CDR3 runs to 16 residues. V dropped 2 bases and J dropped 4; count of bases not matched to a gene: 7. The CDR3 coding sequence is TGTGCCAGCAGCTTTATCTTGGGACAGGGGGCTTACGAGCAGTACTTC. It translates to CASSFILGQGAYEQYF.

Comment on this clone: Other DNA sequences in the sample encode the same CDR3. The J gene is TRBJ1-2, the V gene TRBV30; no definite D call. In germline, CDR1 is GTSNPN, CDR2 SVGIG (reference sequence). The V end lost 0 bases, the J end lost 5 bases, and 7 bases lay between the germline ends. The CDR3 sequence is 12 residues long. The CDR3 reads CAWSVRGYGYTF. CDR3 coding DNA: TGTGCCTGGAGTGTACGGGGTTATGGCTACACCTTC.

The chain links TRBV6-5 to TRBJ1-2; maybe TRBD1 (6 bases). Germline-derived CDR1 and CDR2 are MNHEY and SVGAGI. Trimming cost V 6 bases and J 8 bases, with 10 bases left between them. The CDR3 is made up of 11 amino acids. The CDR3 protein is CASRTRGGYTF. CDR3 nucleotides: TGTGCCAGCAGGACCAGGGGAGGCTACACCTTC.

The chain couples TRBV5-1 to TRBJ1-2; D perhaps matches TRBD1 (5 bases). CDR1 is SGHRS, CDR2 YFSETQ, per germline. The germline V and J ends were trimmed by 2 bases and 4 bases, with 9 bases remaining between them. The CDR3 loop spans 13 amino acids. This chain's CDR3 is CASSLAGLYGYTF. The CDR3 nucleotides are TGCGCCAGCAGCTTAGCAGGGCTCTATGGCTACACCTTC.

The chain links TRBV5-4 to TRBJ2-1, with D tentatively TRBD1 (5 bases). The length of the CDR3 is 12 residues. Germline loops: CDR1 SGHNT, CDR2 YYREEE (reference sequence). Trimming left V 4 bases short and J 12 bases short, with 14 bases between. The CDR3 sequence is CASSPGAGRQFF. CDR3 DNA: TGTGCCAGCAGCCCCGGCGCAGGGCGGCAGTTCTTC.

This rearrangement joins TRBV7-2 to TRBJ1-1; possibly TRBD1 for D (5 bases). The CDR3 consists of 13 residues. Germline V gene data show CDR1 as SGHTA and CDR2 as FQGNSA. V was shortened by 4 bases and J by 5 bases, with 11 bases between the two germline ends. CDR3 amino acids: CASSSQGGTEAFF. Written as DNA, the CDR3 is TGTGCCAGCAGCTCCCAGGGAGGTACTGAAGCTTTCTTT.

The chain couples TRBV7-2 to TRBJ2-7; possible D gene TRBD2, 5 bases. This CDR3 is 13 amino acids long. V was trimmed by 4 bases and J by 11 bases, leaving 18 bases between them. Germline V CDR1 and CDR2: SGHTA, FQGNSA. CDR3 sequence reads: CASSYGRASVEYF. In DNA form, the CDR3 reads TGTGCCAGCAGCTACGGGCGGGCCAGCGTGGAGTACTTC.

The chain links TRBV6-5 to TRBJ2-2; no clear D. V was cut by 8 bases and J by 0 bases, with 7 bases left in between. The CDR3 sequence is 13 residues long. From germline, CDR1 is MNHEY and CDR2 SVGAGI. The CDR3 region is CASGIPNTGELFF. The CDR3 nucleotides are TGTGCCAGCGGCATCCCGAACACCGGGGAGCTGTTTTTT.

V usage is TRBV27 and J usage is TRBJ2-3, with TRBD2 as a possible D gene (6 bases). The CDR3 is 14 amino acids. From germline, CDR1 is MNHEY and CDR2 SMNVEV (reference sequence). Trimming removed 3 bases from V and 5 bases from J, with 12 bases in between. DNA for the CDR3: TGTGCCAGCAGTTTTAATGGAGGGAGAGATACGCAGTATTTT. Amino acid sequence: CASSFNGGRDTQYF.

CDR3 nucleotide sequence: TGTGCCAGCAGCCCGGGACTAGCGGACACCTACGAGCAGTACTTC. Translation gives CASSPGLADTYEQYF. The rearrangement links TRBV5-4 to TRBJ2-7; TRBD2 aligns across 11 bases. This CDR3 has 15 residues. Germline loops: CDR1 SGHNT, CDR2 YYREEE (reference sequence). J gave up 2 bases and V 4 bases, and 5 bases lay outside the gene matches.

This clone is a singleton in its sample. The V call is TRBV7-9, the J call TRBJ1-1; 7 bases align to TRBD1. J was trimmed by 2 bases and V by 0 bases; bases with no gene match: 3. This CDR3 has 15 amino acids. Per the germline V gene, CDR1 is SEHNR and CDR2 is FQNEAQ (reference sequence). As DNA, the CDR3 is TGTGCCAGCAGCTTAGCCGGGACAGCAAACACTGAAGCTTTCTTT. This sequence encodes CASSLAGTANTEAFF.

The chain has TRBV5-6 and TRBJ2-7, with 11 bases lining up with TRBD1. The CDR3 covers 16 residues. CDR1 SGHDT and CDR2 YYEEEE come from the germline V gene. V trimming: 3 bases; J trimming: 3 bases; junction bases outside the gene matches: 8. CDR3 amino acids: CASSSGQGGLDYEQYF. In DNA form, the CDR3 reads TGTGCCAGCAGCTCGGGACAGGGGGGATTAGACTACGAGCAGTACTTC.

CDR3 in amino acids: CASSIGVPILAQYF. In DNA form, the CDR3 reads TGTGCCAGTAGTATCGGGGTGCCCATCCTGGCGCAGTATTTT. The chain uses TRBV19 and TRBJ2-3; TRBD2 might be the D (5 bases). The CDR3 contains 14 residues. V was shortened by 3 bases and J by 10 bases, with 17 bases between the two germline ends. Germline values: CDR1 LNHDA, CDR2 SQIVND (reference sequence).

The chain combines TRBV4-1 with TRBJ2-1, with TRBD2 matching over 9 bases. With 0 bases clipped from V and 4 bases from J, the junction kept 7 bases outside the gene matches. From germline, CDR1 is MGHRA and CDR2 YSYEKL. This CDR3 has 17 amino acids. This CDR3 is CASSQDPGLAAYNEQFF. The CDR3 region has the DNA TGCGCCAGCAGCCAAGATCCGGGACTAGCTGCTTACAATGAGCAGTTCTTC.

The chain uses TRBV6-4 and TRBJ2-7, with 13 nucleotides matching TRBD2. The germline CDR1 and CDR2 sequences are MRHNA and SNTAGT. This CDR3 has 18 residues. Unmatched junction bases numbered 10, after V lost 3 bases and J lost 2 bases. CDR3 DNA: TGTGCCAGCAGTGAGATTCGGGGACTAGCGGGACGTCCCTACGAGCAGTACTTC. This translates into CASSEIRGLAGRPYEQYF.

Worth noting for this clone: The sample has other DNA sequences that encode this CDR3 too. V gene TRBV27 combines with J gene TRBJ2-7, with 8 bases matching TRBD2. The germline gives CDR1 MNHEY, CDR2 SMNVEV (reference sequence). V lost 4 bases to trimming and J lost 0 bases; unmatched junction nucleotides: 5. CDR3 length equals 15 residues. The CDR3 DNA follows: TGTGCCAGCAGTTCTCTGGCGGGGGGCTCCTACGAGCAGTACTTC. It yields the protein CASSSLAGGSYEQYF.